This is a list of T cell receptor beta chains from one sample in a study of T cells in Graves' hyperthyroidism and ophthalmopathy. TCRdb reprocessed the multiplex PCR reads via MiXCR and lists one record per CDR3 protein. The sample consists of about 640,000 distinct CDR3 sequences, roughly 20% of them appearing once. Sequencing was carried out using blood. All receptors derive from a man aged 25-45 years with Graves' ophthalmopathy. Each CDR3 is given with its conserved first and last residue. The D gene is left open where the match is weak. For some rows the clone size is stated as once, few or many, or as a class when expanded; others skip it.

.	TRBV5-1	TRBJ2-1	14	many	TGCGCCAGCAGCTTGGAATTCTCTCACAATGAGCAGTTCTTC	CASSLEFSHNEQFF
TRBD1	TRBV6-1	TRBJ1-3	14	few	TGTGCCAGCAGAACAGGGGACGCTGGAAACACCATATATTTT	CASRTGDAGNTIYF
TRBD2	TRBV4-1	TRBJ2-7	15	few	TGCGCCAGCAGCTTTGAGACTAGCGGGAGGGGTGAGCAGTACTTC	CASSFETSGRGEQYF
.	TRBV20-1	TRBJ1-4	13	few	TGCAGTGCTAGGGGGGCTCGTGAGGAAAAACTGTTTTTT	CSARGAREEKLFF
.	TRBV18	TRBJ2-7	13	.	TGTGCCAGCTCCCTCCAAAGTGCCTACGAGCAGTACTTC	CASSLQSAYEQYF
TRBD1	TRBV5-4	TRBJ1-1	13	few	TGTGCCAGCAGCTTGGAAACAGGGGGGGAAGCTTTCTTT	CASSLETGGEAFF
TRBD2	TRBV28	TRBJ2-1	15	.	TGTGCCAGCAGTATACTAGCGGGAGGTCCCAATGAGCAGTTCTTC	CASSILAGGPNEQFF
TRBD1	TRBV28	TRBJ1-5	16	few	TGTGCCAGCAGCCCTACAGGGGTCCTCAGCAATCAGCCCCAGCATTTT	CASSPTGVLSNQPQHF
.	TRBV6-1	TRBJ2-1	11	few	TGTGCCAGCAGGGGGCTCGATGAGCAGTTCTTC	CASRGLDEQFF
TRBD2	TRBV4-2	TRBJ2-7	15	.	TGTGCCAGCAGCCAGGCGGGGGTAGAAACCTACGAGCAGTACTTC	CASSQAGVETYEQYF
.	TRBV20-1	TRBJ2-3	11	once	TGCAGTGCTAGATACCGAGATACGCAGTATTTT	CSARYRDTQYF
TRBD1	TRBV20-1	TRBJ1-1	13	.	TGCAGTGCTGGGACAGGGTCAAACACTGAAGCTTTCTTT	CSAGTGSNTEAFF
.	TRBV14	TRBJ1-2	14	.	TGTGCCAGCAGCCAAGCACCCCTGAACTATGGCTACACCTTC	CASSQAPLNYGYTF
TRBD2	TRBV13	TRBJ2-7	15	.	TGTGCCAGCAGCCCAAAACTAGCGGGAAACTACGAGCAGTACTTC	CASSPKLAGNYEQYF
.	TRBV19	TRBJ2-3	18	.	TGTGCCAGTAGACGCCTCGGGACTGAGAAGACTAGCACAGATACGCAGTATTTT	CASRRLGTEKTSTDTQYF
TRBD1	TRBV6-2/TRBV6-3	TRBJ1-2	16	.	TGTGCCAGCAGTTCCTACCTTGGACAGGGGTCTCGTGGCTACACCTTC	CASSSYLGQGSRGYTF
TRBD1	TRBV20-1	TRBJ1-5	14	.	TGCAGTGCACTGGACAGGGCGAGCAATCAGCCCCAGCATTTT	CSALDRASNQPQHF
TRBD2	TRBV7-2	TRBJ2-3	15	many	TGTGCCAGCAGCTTAATAAAGGGAGGGACAGATACGCAGTATTTT	CASSLIKGGTDTQYF
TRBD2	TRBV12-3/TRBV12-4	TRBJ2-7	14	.	TGTGCCAGCAGTTTAGGGGGGAGGGGTTACGAGCAGTACTTC	CASSLGGRGYEQYF
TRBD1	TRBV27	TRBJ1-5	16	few	TGTGCCAGCAGTCCAGGGACAGGGTCTAGCAATCAGCCCCAGCATTTT	CASSPGTGSSNQPQHF
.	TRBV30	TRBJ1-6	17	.	TGTGCCTGGAGCGGTACAGCAACCTCGTTCTATAATTCACCCCTCCACTTT	CAWSGTATSFYNSPLHF
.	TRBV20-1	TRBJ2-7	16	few	TGCAGTGCTAGAGAAGTCACTCGGGGGGCTTCCTACGAGCAGTACTTC	CSAREVTRGASYEQYF
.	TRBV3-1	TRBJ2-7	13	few	TGTGCCAGCAGCCAAGGTCCCCTCTACGAGCAGTACTTC	CASSQGPLYEQYF
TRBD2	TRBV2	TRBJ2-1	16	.	TGTGCCAGCAGCACTAGCGGGAGTGGTTCCTACAATGAGCGGTTCTTC	CASSTSGSGSYNERFF
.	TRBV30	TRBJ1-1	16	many	TGTGCCTGGAGTGTGGCAGGGGCAACCGTGGGCACTGAAGCTTTCTTT	CAWSVAGATVGTEAFF
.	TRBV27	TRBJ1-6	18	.	TGTGCCAGCAGTTTGGTTGGGGGGACTAACTCCTATAATTCACCCCTCCACTTT	CASSLVGGTNSYNSPLHF
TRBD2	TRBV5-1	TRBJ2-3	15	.	TGCGCCAGCAGCTTCACGGGCGGGAGTACGAATACGCAGTATTTT	CASSFTGGSTNTQYF
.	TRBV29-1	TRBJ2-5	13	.	TGCAGCGTTGTGACAGAAGGGCCAGAGACCCAGTACTTC	CSVVTEGPETQYF
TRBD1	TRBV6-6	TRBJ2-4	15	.	TGTGCCAGCAGTTACTCGGGACAGGGGATAAACATTCAGTACTTC	CASSYSGQGINIQYF